This T cell receptor beta chain was retrieved from a study of T cell responses to AZD1222 COVID-19 vaccine. The V gene's germline CDR1 is LNHDA and CDR2 SQIVND (reference sequence). The CDR3 spans 15 residues. V lost 7 bases to trimming and J lost 6 bases; unmatched junction nucleotides: 7. Measured with immunoSEQ multiplex PCR; TCRdb has only the in-frame clones, and not every one. The sample yields 130,000 to 150,000 clones, 92% seen once. The rearrangement links TRBV19 to TRBJ2-2; 11 positions match TRBD1. The input for sequencing was peripheral blood, taken on day 0 of AZD1222 vaccination. This TCR was recovered from an adult in good health. This CDR3 reads CASTRGQGVSGELFF. CDR3 bases: TGTGCCAGTACCCGGGGACAGGGGGTGTCCGGGGAGCTGTTTTTT.